This T cell receptor (beta chain) was profiled in a study of blood T cell repertoires in COVID-19. Background on the study: Samples representing acute and convalescent COVID-19 were sourced from the United States, Italy and Spain. PBMCs, B-cell-depleted T cells, or T cells were the source of the cDNA or gDNA that made up the material.

This CDR3 contains 16 residues. The germline gives CDR1 LGHNA, CDR2 YSLEER. The V gene end was trimmed by 1 base and the J gene end by 3 bases; junction bases not matched to a gene: 4. Authors' methods: Estimation of nucleated cell counts was performed using reference gene primer amplification. The protocol was immunoSEQ multiplex PCR, while the TCRdb copy is restricted to in-frame clones and leaves out a portion. V, J and clone size are those of that table, while D and trimming were read from the DNA. The sample holds about 3,300 clones, roughly three quarters seen once. Material for sequencing was peripheral blood. The chain recombines TRBV4-3 with TRBJ2-1; 9 nucleotides agree with TRBD1. The sequence derives from a human donor in a cohort sampled during active COVID-19. CDR3 amino acids: CASSQAGQGNYNEQFF. The CDR3 DNA is TGCGCCAGCAGCCAAGCGGGACAGGGAAACTACAATGAGCAGTTCTTC.